This T cell receptor (beta chain) was captured in a study of cytomegalovirus exposure and HLA in healthy donors. The PCR ran on 60 Vbeta and 13 Jbeta primers. Using immunoSEQ multiplex PCR, the repertoire was profiled, and TCRdb retains in-frame clones only, with some absent. The sample contains 60,000 or so clones, more than 70% of which appear only once. CDR3 length: 15 amino acids. The germline V gene encodes CDR1 ENHRY and CDR2 SYGVKD. V was clipped by 2 bases and J by 4 bases; unmatched bases: 6. The material sequenced was PBMCs. This chain connects TRBV10-3 to TRBJ1-2; 8 bases map to TRBD1. This TCR was sampled from a woman in her thirties or forties in good health and CMV-seropositive. DNA of the CDR3: TGTGCCATCAGTGAGAACGGACAGGGCCCCTATGGCTACACCTTC. Amino acid sequence: CAISENGQGPYGYTF.